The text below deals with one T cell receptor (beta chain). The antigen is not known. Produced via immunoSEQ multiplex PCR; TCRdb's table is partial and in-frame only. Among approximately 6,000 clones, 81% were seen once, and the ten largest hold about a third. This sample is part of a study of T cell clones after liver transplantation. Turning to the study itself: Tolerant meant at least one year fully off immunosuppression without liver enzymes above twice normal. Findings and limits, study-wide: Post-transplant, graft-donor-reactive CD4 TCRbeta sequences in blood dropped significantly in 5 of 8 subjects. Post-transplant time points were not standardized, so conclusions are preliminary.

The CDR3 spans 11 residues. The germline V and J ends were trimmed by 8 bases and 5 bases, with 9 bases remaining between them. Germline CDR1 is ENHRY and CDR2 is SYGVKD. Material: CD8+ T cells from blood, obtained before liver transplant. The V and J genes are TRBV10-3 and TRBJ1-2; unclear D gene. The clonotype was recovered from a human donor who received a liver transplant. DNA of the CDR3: TGTGCCATCGGAGGCAGTTATGGCTACACCTTC. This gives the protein CAIGGSYGYTF.